The 20 T cell receptor beta chains below all came from one sample that was sequenced in a study of untreated major depressive disorder. General study results and limits: Depressed patients' CD4+ T cells carried increased TRBV05-01 (Vbeta 5.1) usage versus control CD4+ T cells.

No cognate antigen is known for these TCRs. Produced via immunoSEQ multiplex PCR; TCRdb's table is partial and in-frame only. The sample includes around 13,000 clones, over 90% of them seen just once. The sequencing sample was made of CD4+ T cells from PBMCs. These receptors were obtained from a young man with major depressive disorder.

The chain uses TRBV6-6 and TRBJ1-6; 11 nucleotides match TRBD1. Per the germline V gene, CDR1 is MNHNY and CDR2 is SVGAGI (reference sequence). CDR3 length: 15 amino acids. V dropped 5 bases and J dropped 9; count of bases not matched to a gene: 6. The CDR3 sequence is CASSNGDRGSSPLHF. The CDR3 bases are TGTGCCAGCAGTAACGGGGACAGGGGGAGTTCACCCCTCCACTTT.

The J gene is TRBJ2-1, the V gene TRBV9; 7 nucleotides line up with TRBD2. This CDR3 is built from 14 residues. With 0 bases clipped from V and 4 bases from J, the junction kept 1 base outside the gene matches. The germline V gene has CDR1 SGDLS and CDR2 YYNGEE. The CDR3 reads CASSVGGGYNEQFF. The CDR3 DNA sequence: TGTGCCAGCAGCGTAGGCGGGGGATACAATGAGCAGTTCTTC. Complete variable domain (other parts from reference TRBV9 and TRBJ2-1): DSGVTQTPKHLITATGQRVTLRCSPRSGDLSVYWYQQSLDQGLQFLIQYYNGEERAKGNILERFSAQQFPDLHSELNLSSLELGDSALYFCASSVGGGYNEQFFGPGTRLTVL.

The V and J genes are TRBV9 and TRBJ2-1; the match to TRBD2 covers 8 bases. Germline CDR1 is SGDLS and CDR2 is YYNGEE. This CDR3 has 16 residues. The junction had 12 bases not matched to a gene; V was cut back by 4 bases and J by 6 bases. The CDR3 protein is CASSRWLSGGVNEQFF. The CDR3 DNA reads as TGTGCCAGCAGCCGTTGGCTGAGCGGGGGTGTCAATGAGCAGTTCTTC.

This clone was observed once. The CDR3: CASSPRTGGGVGQPQHF. For the CDR3, the DNA is TGTGCCAGCAGTCCCCGGACAGGGGGGGGTGTAGGGCAGCCCCAGCATTTT. This chain links TRBV27 with TRBJ1-5; 10 nucleotides align to TRBD1. The V gene end was trimmed by 5 bases and the J gene end by 7 bases; junction bases not matched to a gene: 14. The CDR3 covers 17 residues. Germline CDR1 is MNHEY and CDR2 is SMNVEV (reference sequence).

The chain employs TRBV30 and TRBJ1-1, with D possibly being TRBD1 (5 bases). V was clipped by 3 bases and J by 10 bases, with 15 bases between them. In germline, CDR1 is GTSNPN, CDR2 SVGIG (reference sequence). The CDR3 runs 12 residues. The CDR3: CAWSLGTPRAFF. The DNA for the CDR3 is TGTGCCTGGAGCCTAGGGACCCCGCGAGCTTTCTTT.

CDR3 sequence (DNA): TGTGCCAGCAGTGGGACAGTCTCCTACGAGCAGTACTTC. It specifies CASSGTVSYEQYF. The chain is built from TRBV6-1 and TRBJ2-7; D is possibly TRBD1 (6 bases). The germline V and J ends were trimmed by 4 bases and 0 bases, with 7 bases remaining between them. The CDR3 spans 13 residues. In germline, CDR1 is MNHNS, CDR2 SASEGT.

The chain is built from TRBV5-1 and TRBJ1-1; D unresolved. Germline-derived CDR1 and CDR2 are SGHRS and YFSETQ. This CDR3 is 13 amino acids long. V lost 3 bases to trimming and J lost 9 bases, with 15 bases between them. The chain's CDR3 is CASSSPSTEQAFF. The CDR3 DNA reads as TGCGCCAGCAGCTCTCCATCCACAGAACAAGCTTTCTTT.

V and J are TRBV2 and TRBJ1-2; tentative D call: TRBD1 (6 bases). The CDR3 consists of 14 residues. CDR1 SNHLY and CDR2 FYNNEI come from the germline V gene. Trimming stripped 6 bases from V and 0 bases from J, with 11 bases between. DNA of the CDR3: TGTGCCAGCAGACAGGGTCCCCCTAACTATGGCTACACCTTC. The encoded protein is CASRQGPPNYGYTF.

The rearrangement links TRBV15 to TRBJ1-5; D remains ambiguous. Between the trimmed V and J ends, which lost 5 bases and 7 bases, there was a span of 9 bases. This CDR3 comprises 12 residues. The germline gives CDR1 LNHNV, CDR2 YYDKDF (reference sequence). DNA of the CDR3: TGTGCCACCAGCTCCCCGCGGCAGCCCCAGCATTTT. Its translation is CATSSPRQPQHF.

The V and J genes are TRBV19 and TRBJ2-3; 8 bases align to TRBD2. The trim removed 10 bases at V and 1 base at J, leaving 7 bases unmatched. This CDR3 has 14 amino acids. Per the germline V gene, CDR1 is LNHDA and CDR2 is SQIVND (reference sequence). Written as DNA, the CDR3 is TGTGCCACCGACCGGGGGGGCCGCACAGATACGCAGTATTTT. It yields the protein CATDRGGRTDTQYF. The full variable domain, in which reference TRBV19 and TRBJ2-3 provide the parts outside the CDR3, is DGGITQSPKYLFRKEGQNVTLSCEQNLNHDAMYWYRQDPGQGLRLIYYSQIVNDFQKGDIAEGYSVSREKKESFPLTVTSAQKNPTAFYLCATDRGGRTDTQYFGPGTRLTVL.

The V and J genes are TRBV5-1 and TRBJ2-5; unclear D gene. The CDR3 consists of 12 residues. Trimming removed 0 bases from V and 3 bases from J, with 3 bases in between. Germline CDR1 and CDR2: SGHRS and YFSETQ. The CDR3 sequence: CASSLEEETQYF. The CDR3 nucleotides are TGCGCCAGCAGCTTGGAGGAAGAGACCCAGTACTTC. Combining the CDR3 with reference TRBV5-1 and TRBJ2-5 gives the whole variable domain KAGVTQTPRYLIKTRGQQVTLSCSPISGHRSVSWYQQTPGQGLQFLFEYFSETQRNKGNFPGRFSGRQFSNSRSEMNVSTLELGDSALYLCASSLEEETQYFGPGTRLLVL.

The genes are TRBV6-5 and TRBJ2-7, with D perhaps matching TRBD1 (6 bases). Trimming stripped 0 bases from V and 0 bases from J, with 9 bases between. Germline V gene data show CDR1 as MNHEY and CDR2 as SVGAGI. There are 15 residues in the CDR3. The CDR3 sequence: CASSYSPDSSYEQYF. CDR3 sequence (DNA): TGTGCCAGCAGTTACTCCCCGGACAGCTCCTACGAGCAGTACTTC.

The chain recombines TRBV5-6 with TRBJ2-2, with 7 bases identical to TRBD1. The ends lost 3 bases at V and 1 base at J; junction bases unmatched: 9. CDR3 length equals 17 residues. In germline, CDR1 is SGHDT, CDR2 YYEEEE. CDR3 loop: CASSSRRQGWNTGELFF. The CDR3 bases are TGTGCCAGCAGCTCGCGACGACAGGGTTGGAACACCGGGGAGCTGTTTTTT.

The DNA of the CDR3 is TGTGCCAGCAGTGAATTCTACGAGCAGTACTTC. Translated: CASSEFYEQYF. The rearrangement links TRBV6-1 to TRBJ2-7; D is unresolved. The CDR3 sequence is 11 residues long. Germline CDR1 MNHNS, CDR2 SASEGT. Trimming pared 2 bases from V and 3 bases from J, leaving 2 bases between.

The chain recombines TRBV12-5 with TRBJ1-5; D gene unclear. The CDR3 sequence is 13 residues long. The germline V and J ends were trimmed by 2 bases and 5 bases, with 7 bases remaining between them. The germline CDR1 and CDR2 sequences are LGHNT and FRNRAP. CDR3 region: CASGLPPHQPQHF. The CDR3 nucleotides read TGTGCTAGTGGTTTGCCACCACATCAGCCCCAGCATTTT.

The chain has TRBV9 and TRBJ2-6, with 10 nucleotides matching TRBD1. With V trimmed by 3 bases and J by 0 bases, 3 bases remained unmatched. The CDR3 is made up of 17 amino acids. Germline V gives CDR1 SGDLS, CDR2 YYNGEE. CDR3 sequence: CASSEDRGFSGANVLTF. The CDR3 DNA reads as TGTGCCAGCAGCGAGGACAGGGGGTTCTCTGGGGCCAACGTCCTGACTTTC.

The chain couples TRBV30 to TRBJ1-2; D call uncertain. Germline loops: CDR1 GTSNPN, CDR2 SVGIG (reference sequence). The CDR3 loop spans 11 amino acids. This chain's CDR3 is CGMEENYGYTF. In nucleotides, the CDR3 is TGTGGCATGGAGGAGAACTATGGCTACACCTTC.

The rearrangement joins TRBV7-2 to TRBJ2-7; TRBD1 aligns across 8 bases. The CDR3 consists of 14 residues. Germline CDR1 and CDR2: SGHTA and FQGNSA. Unmatched junction bases numbered 1, after V lost 0 bases and J lost 3 bases. CDR3 sequence (DNA): TGTGCCAGCAGCTTAGCTGGGACAGGCTACGAGCAGTACTTC. It yields the protein CASSLAGTGYEQYF.

V and J are TRBV7-8 and TRBJ1-6; no definite D call. Germline CDR1 reads SGHVS; CDR2 reads FQNEAQ. The CDR3 contains 15 residues. The V end was cut by 4 bases, the J end by 6 bases, with 13 bases between. CDR3 loop: CASSSWTWSNSPLHF. CDR3 DNA sequence: TGTGCCAGCAGCTCCTGGACCTGGAGTAATTCACCCCTCCACTTT.

V gene TRBV28 combines with J gene TRBJ1-5; 7 nucleotides match TRBD1. CDR1 and CDR2 (germline): MDHEN, SYDVKM. The V and J ends lost 5 bases and 3 bases, in that order; junction bases with no gene match: 7. The CDR3 consists of 15 residues. The CDR3 coding sequence is TGTGCCAGCAGTGGGGGAGGGACAGCCAATCAGCCCCAGCATTTT. Translating gives CASSGGGTANQPQHF.